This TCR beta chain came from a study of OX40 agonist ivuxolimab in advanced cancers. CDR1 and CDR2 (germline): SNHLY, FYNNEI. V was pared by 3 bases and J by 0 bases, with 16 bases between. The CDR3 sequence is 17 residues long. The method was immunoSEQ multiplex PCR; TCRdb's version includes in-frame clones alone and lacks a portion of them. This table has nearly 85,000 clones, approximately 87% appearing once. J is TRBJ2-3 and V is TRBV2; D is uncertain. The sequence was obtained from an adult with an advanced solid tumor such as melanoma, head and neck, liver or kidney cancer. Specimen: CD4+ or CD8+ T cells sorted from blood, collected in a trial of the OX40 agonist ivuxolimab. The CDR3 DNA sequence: TGTGCCAGCAGTGAGTTAGTGGCTTCCCTAAGCACAGATACGCAGTATTTT. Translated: CASSELVASLSTDTQYF. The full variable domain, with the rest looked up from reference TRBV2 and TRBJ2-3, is EPEVTQTPSHQVTQMGQEVILRCVPISNHLYFYWYRQILGQKVEFLVSFYNNEISEKSEIFDDQFSVERPDGSNFTLKIRSTKLEDSAMYFCASSELVASLSTDTQYFGPGTRLTVL.